The entry below describes one TCR beta chain. These data originate in a study of blood T cell repertoires in COVID-19. Study-level background: T cells, B-cell-depleted T cells, or PBMCs provided the cDNA or gDNA that served as material.

Profiling relied on immunoSEQ multiplex PCR, and the TCRdb table lists in-frame clones only, not all of them. The repertoire holds around 70,000 clones, over 85% seen once, with 1.3% to 1.5% in the top ten. Germline values: CDR1 MNHEY, CDR2 SMNVEV (reference sequence). The CDR3 covers 13 residues. Sequences were obtained from peripheral blood. The chain is built from TRBV27 and TRBJ1-4; TRBD1 agrees at 7 bases. This receptor was identified in a man aged 50 to 59 with acute or convalescent COVID-19. CDR3 sequence: CARGAGGTEKLFF. In DNA form, the CDR3 reads TGTGCGCGGGGGGCAGGGGGTACTGAAAAACTGTTTTTT.